The 2 T cell receptor beta chains below were found in one sample sequenced in a study of blood T cell repertoires in COVID-19. Sequencing used immunoSEQ multiplex PCR; TCRdb keeps in-frame clones, though not all of them. The data hold 110,000 to 150,000 clones, with more than 70% observed a single time. The sample taken for sequencing was peripheral blood. These receptors were obtained from a woman between 45 and 60 years old with acute or convalescent COVID-19.

The chain combines TRBV5-1 with TRBJ2-1; D uncertain. This CDR3 comprises 15 residues. The germline gives CDR1 SGHRS, CDR2 YFSETQ. Trimming removed 0 bases at V and 2 bases at J, with 9 bases between. As DNA, the CDR3 is TGCGCCAGCAGCTTGGGCGAAACCCCCTACAATGAGCAGTTCTTC. Its protein product is CASSLGETPYNEQFF.

The V gene is TRBV12-3 or TRBV12-4, the J gene TRBJ1-2; a possible D gene is TRBD1 (6 bases). The ends were cut back, 6 bases at V and 6 bases at J, with 14 bases in the middle. CDR3 length: 13 residues. The CDR3 DNA reads as TGTGCCAGCAGGGCCCAGGGGAGCAATGGCTACACCTTC. Protein sequence: CASRAQGSNGYTF.